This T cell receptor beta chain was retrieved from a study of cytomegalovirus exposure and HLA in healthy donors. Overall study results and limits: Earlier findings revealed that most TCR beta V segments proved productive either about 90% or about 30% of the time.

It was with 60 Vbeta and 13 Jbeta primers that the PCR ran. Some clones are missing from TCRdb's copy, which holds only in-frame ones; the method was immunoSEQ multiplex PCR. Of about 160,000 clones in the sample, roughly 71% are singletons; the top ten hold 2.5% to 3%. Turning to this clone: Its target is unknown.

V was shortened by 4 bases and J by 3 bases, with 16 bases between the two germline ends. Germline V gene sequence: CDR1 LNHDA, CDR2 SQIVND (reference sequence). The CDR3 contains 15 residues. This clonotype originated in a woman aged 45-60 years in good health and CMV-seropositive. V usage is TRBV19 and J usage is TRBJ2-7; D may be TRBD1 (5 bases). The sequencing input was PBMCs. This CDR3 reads CASSNFGRAIYEQYF. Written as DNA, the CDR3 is TGTGCCAGTAGTAACTTTGGCAGGGCGATCTACGAGCAGTACTTC.